This T cell receptor (beta chain) is from a study of blood T cell repertoires in COVID-19. The overall study: Donors in the United States, Italy and Spain gave samples during acute or convalescent COVID-19. Nucleic acid was either cDNA or gDNA, and it came from T cells, B-cell-depleted T cells, or PBMCs.

CDR3 length equals 14 residues. Germline V gives CDR1 MDHEN, CDR2 SYDVKM. The V and J ends lost 9 bases and 7 bases, in that order; junction bases with no gene match: 10. As originally analysed: How many nucleated cells were present was estimated from reference gene primer amplification. Repertoires were generated with immunoSEQ multiplex PCR, while TCRdb's copy carries only in-frame clones and drops some. V and J calls and clone size come straight from that table; D and trimming were deduced from the DNA. The sample lists more than 400,000 clones, 70% to 90% occurring once. The specimen was peripheral blood. The chain couples TRBV28 to TRBJ1-5, with 9 nucleotides matching TRBD1. The receptor was derived from a human donor in a cohort sampled during active COVID-19. The DNA for the CDR3 is TGTGCCAGTCATTTACAGGGGGCTATGCAGCCCCAGCATTTT. Translated, it gives CASHLQGAMQPQHF.